A selection of T cell receptor beta chains follows, all from one sample in a study of blood T cell repertoires in COVID-19. Repertoires were generated with immunoSEQ multiplex PCR, while TCRdb's copy carries only in-frame clones and drops some. The sample records roughly 250,000 clones, 85% to 95% being singletons. The sequencing input was PBMCs or T cells enriched from blood (not recorded which). The receptor set was obtained from a woman aged 18-35 years who had recovered from COVID-19. CDR3s include the opening cysteine and the closing phenylalanine or tryptophan. The D gene is left open where the match is weak. Some rows mark clone size as missing; the rest say once, few, many or name a class of expanded clone.

j_call	d_call	v_call	clone_size	cdr3_aa	cdr3_nt
TRBJ2-2	TRBD2	TRBV9	.	CASSPRPGGQTGELFF	TGTGCCAGCAGCCCCCGACCGGGGGGGCAGACCGGGGAGCTGTTTTTT
TRBJ2-1	TRBD2	TRBV4-1	.	CASSQEQSGGRDEQFF	TGCGCCAGCAGCCAAGAACAGAGCGGGGGGCGGGATGAGCAGTTCTTC
TRBJ2-3	.	TRBV19	.	CASSPDSADTQYF	TGTGCCAGTAGTCCTGACAGCGCAGATACGCAGTATTTT
TRBJ2-2	TRBD2	TRBV11-2	.	CASTSSGVNTGELFF	TGTGCCAGCACCTCAAGCGGGGTGAACACCGGGGAGCTGTTTTTT
TRBJ1-5	TRBD1	TRBV7-2	.	CASRRDSLSNQPQHF	TGTGCCAGCAGACGGGACAGTCTTAGCAATCAGCCCCAGCATTTT
TRBJ1-5	.	TRBV15	once	CATSRDLGGQPQHF	TGTGCCACCAGCAGAGATCTGGGGGGACAGCCCCAGCATTTT
TRBJ1-4	.	TRBV19	.	CASSIGRGTGEKLFF	TGTGCCAGTAGTATTGGAAGGGGGACCGGTGAAAAACTGTTTTTT
TRBJ1-1	.	TRBV2	.	CASSVLGDEAFF	TGTGCCAGCAGTGTTTTAGGGGATGAAGCTTTCTTT
TRBJ2-1	.	TRBV11-2	.	CASSLAGLAVDEQFF	TGTGCCAGCAGCTTAGCTGGTCTTGCGGTGGATGAGCAGTTCTTC
TRBJ1-2	.	TRBV28	.	CASSFGGTGYTF	TGTGCCAGCAGTTTCGGAGGTACCGGCTACACCTTC
TRBJ2-5	.	TRBV24-1	once	CATSDFGAGGTQETQYF	TGTGCCACCAGTGATTTCGGGGCAGGAGGGACCCAAGAGACCCAGTACTTC
TRBJ1-1	TRBD1	TRBV2	.	CASTGGQGEKAFF	TGTGCCAGTACGGGTGGACAGGGGGAGAAAGCTTTCTTT
TRBJ2-1	TRBD1	TRBV27	.	CASSPGQGLYEQFF	TGTGCCAGCAGTCCGGGACAGGGACTTTATGAGCAGTTCTTC
TRBJ2-2	.	TRBV9	.	CASSVGWGEGELFF	TGTGCCAGCAGCGTAGGTTGGGGGGAAGGGGAGCTGTTTTTT
TRBJ1-2	.	TRBV12-3/TRBV12-4	.	CASSPREGYGYTF	TGTGCCAGCAGTCCCCGGGAGGGCTATGGCTACACCTTC
TRBJ1-3	.	TRBV19	once	CASSIGDTSGNTIYF	TGTGCCAGTAGTATAGGTGACACCTCTGGAAACACCATATATTTT
TRBJ1-6	.	TRBV11-3	.	CASRSRDTEFNSPLHF	TGTGCCAGCAGGTCCCGGGACACGGAATTTAATTCACCCCTCCACTTT
TRBJ1-5	TRBD1	TRBV6-5	.	CASSKTGASNQPQHF	TGTGCCAGCAGCAAGACAGGGGCCTCGAATCAGCCCCAGCATTTT
TRBJ2-7	TRBD2	TRBV2	.	CASRGGGLYEQYF	TGTGCCAGCAGGGGCGGGGGACTCTACGAGCAGTACTTC
TRBJ1-2	.	TRBV10-3	.	CAISDFIGGDYGYTF	TGTGCCATCAGTGATTTCATCGGGGGGGACTATGGCTACACCTTC
TRBJ2-5	.	TRBV19	once	CASSPAGSQETQYF	TGTGCCAGTAGTCCCGCGGGTTCCCAAGAGACCCAGTACTTC
TRBJ1-2	TRBD1	TRBV10-3	.	CAISYGTDYGYTF	TGTGCCATCAGCTACGGGACAGACTATGGCTACACCTTC
TRBJ2-3	TRBD1	TRBV5-8	.	CASSLLPGQGLTDTQYF	TGTGCCAGCAGCTTATTACCGGGACAGGGGCTGACAGATACGCAGTATTTT
TRBJ1-2	.	TRBV4-3	.	CASSQEIRGAYGYTF	TGCGCCAGCAGCCAAGAAATCAGGGGAGCCTATGGCTACACCTTC
TRBJ1-3	TRBD1	TRBV2	.	CASSQGAIGDTIYF	TGTGCCAGTTCGCAGGGGGCTATAGGAGACACCATATATTTT
TRBJ1-2	.	TRBV10-2	.	CASSEQPANYGYTF	TGCGCCAGCAGTGAACAGCCTGCTAACTATGGCTACACCTTC
TRBJ1-2	.	TRBV12-3/TRBV12-4	.	CASSLFTRGYTF	TGTGCCAGCAGTTTATTCACCCGGGGCTACACCTTC
TRBJ1-1	.	TRBV5-5	few	CASSLDSLSGAFF	TGTGCCAGCAGCTTGGACAGTCTCAGTGGAGCTTTCTTT
TRBJ1-2	TRBD1	TRBV4-1	.	CASSHQQGGVYGYTF	TGCGCCAGCAGCCACCAACAGGGGGGAGTCTATGGCTACACCTTC
TRBJ2-7	.	TRBV7-2	.	CASSDPGWVYEQYF	TGTGCCAGCAGCGACCCAGGGTGGGTCTACGAGCAGTACTTC
TRBJ1-2	.	TRBV5-4	.	CASSLDPGWPGGYTF	TGTGCCAGCAGCTTGGATCCGGGATGGCCTGGAGGCTACACCTTC
TRBJ1-1	.	TRBV18	.	CASSQQGTNTEAFF	TGTGCCAGCTCGCAACAGGGCACGAACACTGAAGCTTTCTTT
TRBJ1-2	TRBD1	TRBV12-3/TRBV12-4	.	CASSNRGHYGYTF	TGTGCCAGCAGTAACAGGGGCCACTATGGCTACACCTTC
TRBJ2-7	.	TRBV7-2	once	CASSSWTDPYEQYF	TGTGCCAGCAGCTCATGGACAGATCCCTACGAGCAGTACTTC
TRBJ1-1	.	TRBV6-5	.	CASSYTPNTEAFF	TGTGCCAGCAGTTACACTCCGAACACTGAAGCTTTCTTT
TRBJ1-5	TRBD1	TRBV7-2	.	CASTSGQGVQPQHF	TGTGCCAGTACATCGGGACAGGGGGTCCAGCCCCAGCATTTT
TRBJ2-5	TRBD2	TRBV6-5	few	CASSPSSGVRETQYF	TGTGCCAGCAGTCCCTCTAGCGGGGTCCGGGAGACCCAGTACTTC
TRBJ1-2	TRBD1	TRBV11-2	.	CASSLVQGADGYTF	TGTGCCAGCAGCTTAGTGCAGGGGGCGGATGGCTACACCTTC
TRBJ1-2	TRBD1	TRBV13	.	CASSLGMGDRASYTF	TGTGCCAGCAGCTTGGGGATGGGGGACAGGGCCTCCTACACCTTC
TRBJ2-2	.	TRBV9	.	CASSHIGELFF	TGTGCCAGCAGCCACATAGGGGAGCTGTTTTTT
TRBJ1-3	.	TRBV6-5	.	CASTPGSPHPIYF	TGTGCCAGCACCCCCGGGAGCCCACACCCCATATATTTT
TRBJ2-7	TRBD2	TRBV5-1	.	CASSPYGTSGNSYEQYF	TGCGCCAGCAGCCCCTACGGGACTAGCGGGAACTCCTACGAGCAGTACTTC
TRBJ2-2	.	TRBV3-1/TRBV3-2	.	CASSQRGRSRWDTGELFF	TGTGCCAGCAGCCAACGAGGCCGCAGCCGGTGGGACACCGGGGAGCTGTTTTTT
TRBJ2-1	TRBD1	TRBV16	.	CASSDRGTKPYNEQFF	TGTGCCAGCAGTGACAGGGGCACTAAGCCCTACAATGAGCAGTTCTTC
TRBJ2-1	TRBD2	TRBV27	once	CATRRLADTNEQFF	TGTGCCACCCGACGACTAGCGGATACCAATGAGCAGTTCTTC
TRBJ2-7	TRBD1	TRBV7-9	.	CASSLAGTGDSYEQYF	TGTGCCAGCAGTTTGGCCGGGACAGGGGACTCCTACGAGCAGTACTTC
TRBJ1-1	TRBD1	TRBV28	.	CASSFPGQVNTEAFF	TGTGCCAGCAGTTTCCCGGGACAGGTGAACACTGAAGCTTTCTTT
TRBJ2-7	TRBD1	TRBV7-2	.	CASSSRQGPDEQYF	TGTGCCAGCAGCTCCCGACAGGGGCCCGACGAGCAGTACTTC
TRBJ2-1	TRBD1	TRBV18	.	CASSRDRGRNEQFF	TGTGCCAGCTCACGGGACAGGGGGCGAAATGAGCAGTTCTTC
TRBJ1-1	.	TRBV6-2/TRBV6-3	once	CASSYLGSGAFF	TGTGCCAGCAGTTATCTTGGGTCGGGAGCTTTCTTT
TRBJ2-1	.	TRBV19	.	CASSQDSYNEQFF	TGTGCCAGTAGCCAAGACAGCTACAATGAGCAGTTCTTC
TRBJ2-7	TRBD1	TRBV4-2	.	CASSQPGQEYEQYF	TGTGCCAGCAGCCAACCAGGACAGGAATACGAGCAGTACTTC
TRBJ1-5	TRBD1	TRBV2	.	CASRGDRGGNQPQHF	TGTGCCAGCCGAGGAGACAGGGGAGGCAATCAGCCCCAGCATTTT
TRBJ1-5	TRBD1	TRBV2	.	CASSVGDRGNQPQHF	TGTGCCAGCAGTGTAGGGGACAGGGGCAATCAGCCCCAGCATTTT
TRBJ2-1	.	TRBV18	.	CASSPPPTEYNEQFF	TGTGCCAGCTCACCACCTCCGACAGAGTACAATGAGCAGTTCTTC
TRBJ1-1	.	TRBV9	.	CASSVAPHGDGEAFF	TGTGCCAGCAGCGTAGCGCCCCACGGGGATGGTGAAGCTTTCTTT
TRBJ2-1	.	TRBV4-3	.	CASSRDGGDSYYNEQFF	TGCGCCAGCAGCCGAGACGGAGGGGACAGCTATTACAATGAGCAGTTCTTC
TRBJ1-1	.	TRBV12-3/TRBV12-4	.	CASIRGWNTEAFF	TGTGCCAGCATAAGAGGGTGGAACACTGAAGCTTTCTTT
TRBJ1-4	TRBD1	TRBV15	.	CATSSRVGTGNEKLFF	TGTGCCACCAGCAGTCGTGTTGGGACAGGGAATGAAAAACTGTTTTTT
TRBJ2-2	TRBD1	TRBV5-1	.	CASSRGQTRNTGELFF	TGCGCCAGCAGCCGGGGACAGACCCGAAACACCGGGGAGCTGTTTTTT